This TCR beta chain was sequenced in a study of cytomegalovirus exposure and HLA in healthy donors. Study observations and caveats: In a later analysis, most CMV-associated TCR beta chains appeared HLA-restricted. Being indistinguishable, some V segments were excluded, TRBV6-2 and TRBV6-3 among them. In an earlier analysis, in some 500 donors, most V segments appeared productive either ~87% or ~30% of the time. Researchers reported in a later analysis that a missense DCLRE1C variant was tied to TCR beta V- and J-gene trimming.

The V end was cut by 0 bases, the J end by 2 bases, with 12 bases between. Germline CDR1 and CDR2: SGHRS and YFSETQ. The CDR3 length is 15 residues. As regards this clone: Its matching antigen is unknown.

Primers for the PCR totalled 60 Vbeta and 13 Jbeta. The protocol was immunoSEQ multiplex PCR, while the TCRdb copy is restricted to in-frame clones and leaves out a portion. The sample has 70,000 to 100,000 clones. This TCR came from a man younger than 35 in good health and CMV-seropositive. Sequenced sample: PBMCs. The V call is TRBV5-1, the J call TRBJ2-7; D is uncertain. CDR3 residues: CASSLGVARAYEQYF. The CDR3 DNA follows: TGCGCCAGCAGCTTGGGGGTAGCCCGGGCCTACGAGCAGTACTTC.